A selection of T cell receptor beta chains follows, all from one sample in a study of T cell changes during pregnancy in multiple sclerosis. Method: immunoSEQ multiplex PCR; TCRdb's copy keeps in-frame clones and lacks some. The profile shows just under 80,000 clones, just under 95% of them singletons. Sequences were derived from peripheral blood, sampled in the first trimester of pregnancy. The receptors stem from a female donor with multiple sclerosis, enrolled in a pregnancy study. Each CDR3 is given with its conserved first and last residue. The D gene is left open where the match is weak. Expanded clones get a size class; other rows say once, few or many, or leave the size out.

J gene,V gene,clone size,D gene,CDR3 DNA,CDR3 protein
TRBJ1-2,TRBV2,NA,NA,TGTGCCAGCAGCCCCCGGTATTTAAACTATGGCTACACCTTC,CASSPRYLNYGYTF
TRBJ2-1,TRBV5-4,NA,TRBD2,TGTGCCAGCAGCTTGGTGGTGACTAGCGCCAACAATGAGCAGTTCTTC,CASSLVVTSANNEQFF
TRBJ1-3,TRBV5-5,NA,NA,TGTGCCAGCAGCTCCCGGGACTCCGGCGGCTCTGGAAACACCATATATTTT,CASSSRDSGGSGNTIYF
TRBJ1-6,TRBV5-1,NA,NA,TGCGCCAGCAGCTGGGGAGATCCGGGCAATTCACCCCTCCACTTT,CASSWGDPGNSPLHF
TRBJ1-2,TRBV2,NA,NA,TGTGCCAGCAGGGGGGGAGCTAACTATGGCTACACCTTC,CASRGGANYGYTF
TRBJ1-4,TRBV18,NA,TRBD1,TGTGCCAGCTCACCCTGGACAGGGACTAATGAAAAACTGTTTTTT,CASSPWTGTNEKLFF
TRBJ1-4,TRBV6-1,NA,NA,TGTGCCAGCAGTGAAGCGAGTAGAGTGAATGAAAAACTGTTTTTT,CASSEASRVNEKLFF
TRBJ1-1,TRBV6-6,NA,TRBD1,TGTGCCAGCAGCCCGGACAGGCTAGCCACGGCTTTCTTT,CASSPDRLATAFF
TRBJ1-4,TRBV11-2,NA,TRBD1,TGTGCCAGCAGCTTTCTCCGGGACAGCGAAAAACTGTTTTTT,CASSFLRDSEKLFF
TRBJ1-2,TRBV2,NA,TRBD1,TGTGCCAGCAGTTGGACAGGGCTGGAATATGGCTACACCTTC,CASSWTGLEYGYTF
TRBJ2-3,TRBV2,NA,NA,TGTGCCAGCACCCGGAGGGGTCCTAGCACAGATACGCAGTATTTT,CASTRRGPSTDTQYF
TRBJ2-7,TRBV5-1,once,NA,TGCGCCAGCCGCGGCCACGGTAGCTCCTACGAGCAGTACTTC,CASRGHGSSYEQYF
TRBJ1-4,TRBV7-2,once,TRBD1,TGTGCCAGCAGCCGGGGACAGGTTAATGAAAAACTGTTTTTT,CASSRGQVNEKLFF
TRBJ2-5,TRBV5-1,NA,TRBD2,TGCGCCAGCAGCTTGAGGGCTGCAGCGGGAGGGAGAGAGACCCAGTACTTC,CASSLRAAAGGRETQYF
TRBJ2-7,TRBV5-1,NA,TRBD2,TGCGCCAGCAGCTACGGGGGGACTAGCGGTCCTAGGGGGGAGCAGTACTTC,CASSYGGTSGPRGEQYF
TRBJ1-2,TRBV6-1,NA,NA,TGTGCCAGCAGTGAAGCGATGAGTAACTATGGCTACACCTTC,CASSEAMSNYGYTF
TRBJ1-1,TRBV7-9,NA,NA,TGTGCCAGCAGCTTAATGACAGGGAACACTGAAGCTTTCTTT,CASSLMTGNTEAFF
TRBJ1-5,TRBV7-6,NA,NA,TGTGCCAGCAGCCCCAGCGGGGCGACTCAGCCCCAGCATTTT,CASSPSGATQPQHF
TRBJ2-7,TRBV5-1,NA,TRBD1,TGCGCCAGCAGCCGGGAAGGGGGCAAGTACGAGCAGTACTTC,CASSREGGKYEQYF
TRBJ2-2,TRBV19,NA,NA,TGTGCCAGTACCCTTCGACTCGGGGGAAATAGCAGGGAGCTGTTTTTT,CASTLRLGGNSRELFF
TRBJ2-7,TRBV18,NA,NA,TGTGCCAGCTCCACAGATTCGGGATCCATTTACGAGCAGTACTTC,CASSTDSGSIYEQYF
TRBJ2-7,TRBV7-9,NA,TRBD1,TGTGCCAGCAGCACCTGGACAGGGAGCTCCTACGAGCAGTACTTC,CASSTWTGSSYEQYF
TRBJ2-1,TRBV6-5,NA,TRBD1,TGTGCCAGCAGTTATGAGACAGGGGGAGTAGGGGAGCAGTTCTTC,CASSYETGGVGEQFF
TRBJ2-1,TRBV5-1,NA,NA,TGCGCCAGCAGCTTTACTGGTGCCTCCTACAATGAGCAGTTCTTC,CASSFTGASYNEQFF
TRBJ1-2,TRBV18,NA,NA,TGTGCCAGCTCACCGCCGTCGGAGTTTAACTATGGCTACACCTTC,CASSPPSEFNYGYTF
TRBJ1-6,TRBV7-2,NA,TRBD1,TGTGCCAGCAGCCTAGCGGACAGGGTCAATTCACCCCTCCACTTT,CASSLADRVNSPLHF
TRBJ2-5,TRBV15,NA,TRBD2,TGTGCCACCAGCAGAGGGGCTAGCGGGAGGGACAGAGAGACCCAGTACTTC,CATSRGASGRDRETQYF
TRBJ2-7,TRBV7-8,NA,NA,TGTGCCAGCAGCTTACCGATGAGCTCCTACGAGCAGTACTTC,CASSLPMSSYEQYF
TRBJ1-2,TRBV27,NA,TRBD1,TGTGCCAGCAGTTTGGGACAGGGGGCGCTTGGCTACACCTTC,CASSLGQGALGYTF
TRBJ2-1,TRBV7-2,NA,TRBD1,TGTGCCAGCAGCTCCCTAGGGGGCCCTTACAATGAGCAGTTCTTC,CASSSLGGPYNEQFF
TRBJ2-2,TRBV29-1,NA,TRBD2,TGCAGCGTTGAACCCGGCCTAGCGGGGGGCGGGGGGGAGCTGTTTTTT,CSVEPGLAGGGGELFF
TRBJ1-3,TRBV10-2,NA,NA,TGCGCCAGCAGTGACGCGCCTGGAAACACCATATATTTT,CASSDAPGNTIYF
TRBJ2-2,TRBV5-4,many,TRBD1,TGTGCCAGCAGCCCTCCGGGACAGGGGAACACCGGGGAGCTGTTTTTT,CASSPPGQGNTGELFF
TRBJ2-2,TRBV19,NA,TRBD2,TGTGCCAGTACCCCAGGCGGGAGGGCCGGGGAGCTGTTTTTT,CASTPGGRAGELFF
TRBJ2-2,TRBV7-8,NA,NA,TGTGCCAGCAGCTTGGGCCCCCGACAGATGAACACCGGGGAGCTGTTTTTT,CASSLGPRQMNTGELFF
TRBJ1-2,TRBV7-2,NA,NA,TGTGCCAGCAGCTTAGACAGTAACTATGGCTACACCTTC,CASSLDSNYGYTF
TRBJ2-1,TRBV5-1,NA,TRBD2,TGCGCCAGCAGCATTAGCGGGAGGTCCTACAATGAGCAGTTCTTC,CASSISGRSYNEQFF
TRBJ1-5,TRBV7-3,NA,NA,TGTGTTACATCTCAGCCCCAGCATTTT,CVTSQPQHF
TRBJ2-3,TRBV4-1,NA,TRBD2,TGCGCCAGCAGCCGAGCGGGGGTAAGCACAGATACGCAGTATTTT,CASSRAGVSTDTQYF
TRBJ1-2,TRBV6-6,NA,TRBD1,TGTGCCAGCAGTTACTCAGAGGAGGGGGCGAACTATGGCTACACCTTC,CASSYSEEGANYGYTF
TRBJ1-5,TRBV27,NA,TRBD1,TGTGCCAGCAGTGTACAGGGGGGGGGAGCCCAGCATTTT,CASSVQGGGAQHF
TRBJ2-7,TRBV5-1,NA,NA,TGCGCCAGCAGCTGGAGGGTGGGCCCCTACGAGCAGTACTTC,CASSWRVGPYEQYF
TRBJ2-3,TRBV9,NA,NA,TGTGCCAGCAGCGTGGGCAGCTCCTTAAGCACAGATACGCAGTATTTT,CASSVGSSLSTDTQYF
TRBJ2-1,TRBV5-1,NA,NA,TGCGCCAGCAGCTTGGGGGACTCTTACTACAATGAGCAGTTCTTC,CASSLGDSYYNEQFF
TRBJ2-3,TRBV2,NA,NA,TGTGCCAGCAGGACAAGGGGCCACCCCACAGATACGCAGTATTTT,CASRTRGHPTDTQYF
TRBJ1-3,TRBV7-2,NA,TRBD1,TGTGCCAGCAGCTTAAACCCGACAGGGGGAGGAAACACCATATATTTT,CASSLNPTGGGNTIYF
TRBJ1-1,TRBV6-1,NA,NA,TGTGCCAGCACCCAGGCAGGGCGGAACACTGAAGCTTTCTTT,CASTQAGRNTEAFF
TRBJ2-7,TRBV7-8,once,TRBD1,TGTGCCAGCAGCTTAGACGGGACAGGGAGGAACGAGCAGTACTTC,CASSLDGTGRNEQYF
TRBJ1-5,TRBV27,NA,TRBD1,TGTGCCAGCAGTTCACGGCAGGGGGCTACTAGCAATCAGCCCCAGCATTTT,CASSSRQGATSNQPQHF
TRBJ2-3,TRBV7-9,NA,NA,TGTGCCAGCAGCTTAGTATCTGGGGGCGAAGATACGCAGTATTTT,CASSLVSGGEDTQYF
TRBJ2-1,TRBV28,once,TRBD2,TGTGCCATTTCGGGGGGACTAGCGGGAGAAGGGGATGGCAATGAGCAGTTCTTC,CAISGGLAGEGDGNEQFF
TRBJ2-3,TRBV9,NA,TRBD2,TGTGCCAGCAGCGTCCCGGGACTAGCAACAGATACGCAGTATTTT,CASSVPGLATDTQYF